The next 2 T cell receptor beta chains were all read from a single sample in a study of blood T cell repertoires in COVID-19. Using immunoSEQ multiplex PCR, the repertoire was profiled, and TCRdb retains in-frame clones only, with some absent. The sample contains approximately 300,000 clones, about 90% of which appear only once. The sample taken for sequencing was peripheral blood. The origin of the receptors is a woman aged 30 to 39 with COVID-19, enrolled during active disease.

This clone was counted a single time. The chain recombines TRBV18 with TRBJ2-3; 8 nucleotides match TRBD2. Germline lookup yields CDR1 KGHSH and CDR2 LQKENI. The CDR3 extends over 15 amino acids. J gave up 4 bases and V 3 bases, and 6 bases lay outside the gene matches. Here the CDR3 DNA reads TGTGCCAGCTCACCCCGCCCCGGGAGGGCAGATACGCAGTATTTT. It codes for CASSPRPGRADTQYF.

This chain connects TRBV15 to TRBJ1-4; D unclear. This CDR3 has 15 amino acids. The V gene's germline CDR1 is LNHNV and CDR2 YYDKDF (reference sequence). Between the trimmed V and J ends, which lost 0 bases and 5 bases, there was a span of 10 bases. The DNA for the CDR3 is TGTGCCACCAGCAGAGATCAAGCCAAGAATGAAAAACTGTTTTTT. Translation gives CATSRDQAKNEKLFF.